These 10 T cell receptor beta chains came from one sample sequenced in a study of blood T cells in healthy people across ages. Combining a sample-barcoded 5' primer with a J-beta primer mix, a second PCR ran for roughly 6 to 11 cycles. TCRdb fed the 5' RACE reads into MiXCR, producing one record per CDR3 protein. Among about 640,000 distinct CDR3 sequences listed, under 30% were seen once. Sequencing input: blood. The receptors come from a woman of 80 years or more in good health.

This clonotype was seen a handful of times. This chain links TRBV27 with TRBJ1-6, with 8 bases lining up with TRBD1. Losses at the gene ends were 5 bases for V and 6 bases for J; bases not matched to a gene: 6. The V gene's germline CDR1 is MNHEY and CDR2 SMNVEV (reference sequence). The CDR3 covers 15 residues. As DNA, the CDR3 is TGTGCCAGCAGTCCGCAGGGGGCAGGTAATTCACCCCTCCACTTT. It is translated as CASSPQGAGNSPLHF.

This clonotype has a count of ten or more. V is TRBV7-9 and J is TRBJ2-5; D is perhaps TRBD1 (5 bases). V lost 2 bases to trimming and J lost 2 bases, with 15 bases between them. The germline CDR1 and CDR2 sequences are SEHNR and FQNEAQ (reference sequence). The CDR3 extends over 16 amino acids. The chain's CDR3 is CASSLRTPFSQETQYF. As DNA, the CDR3 is TGTGCCAGCAGCTTACGGACACCTTTTTCACAAGAGACCCAGTACTTC. Full variable domain (rest looked up from reference TRBV7-9 and TRBJ2-5): DTGVSQNPRHKITKRGQNVTFRCDPISEHNRLYWYRQTLGQGPEFLTYFQNEAQLEKSRLLSDRFSAERPKGSFSTLEIQRTEQGDSAMYLCASSLRTPFSQETQYFGPGTRLLVL.

This clonotype was recorded many times. The chain couples TRBV25-1 to TRBJ1-5; 9 bases fit TRBD1. The CDR3 contains 15 residues. Germline values: CDR1 MGHDK, CDR2 SYGVNS. V shed 8 bases and J 3 bases; nucleotides not matched to a gene: 8. The CDR3 sequence: CASPAGQGFNQPQHF. CDR3 bases: TGTGCCAGCCCGGCGGGACAGGGTTTCAATCAGCCCCAGCATTTT. Together with reference TRBV25-1 and TRBJ1-5, the CDR3 gives the full variable domain: EADIYQTPRYLVIGTGKKITLECSQTMGHDKMYWYQQDPGMELHLIHYSYGVNSTEKGDLSSESTVSRIRTEHFPLTLESARPSHTSQYLCASPAGQGFNQPQHFGDGTRLSIL.

In this sample, this clonotype turned up many times. The chain joins TRBV6-5 to TRBJ2-1, with D possibly TRBD1 on 5 matching bases. Germline-derived CDR1 and CDR2 are MNHEY and SVGAGI. Trimming pared 6 bases from V and 1 base from J, leaving 13 bases between. The CDR3 totals 15 residues. CDR3 region: CASSPGKGSYNEQFF. CDR3 sequence (DNA): TGTGCCAGCAGCCCAGGGAAGGGGTCCTACAATGAGCAGTTCTTC.

About this clonotype: Just one base apart from a much larger clone, this may be a read error. The CDR3 region is CASMSAGSDNEQYF. The CDR3 nucleotides are TGTGCCAGCATGTCCGCGGGCTCCGACAATGAGCAGTACTTC. The genes are TRBV27 and TRBJ2-5; tentative D call: TRBD2 (5 bases). The CDR3 sequence is 14 residues long. Trimming took off 7 bases at V and 11 bases at J, with 23 bases between the two ends. Germline-derived CDR1 and CDR2 are MNHEY and SMNVEV (reference sequence).

A word on this clonotype: This may arise from a read error, as a much more abundant clone is one base away. This sequence joins TRBV12-5 and TRBJ2-7; 14 nucleotides agree with TRBD2. The J call may be faulty, since TRBJ2-5 better matches the DNA end. CDR1 LGHNT and CDR2 FRNRAP come from the germline V gene. This CDR3 has 16 residues. CDR3 in amino acids: CASGEGLAGGGETQYF. The DNA for the CDR3 is TGTGCTAGTGGCGAAGGACTAGCGGGGGGCGGCGAGACCCAGTACTTC.

This clonotype has only a few counts. This chain connects TRBV20-1 to TRBJ2-5, with 7 positions matching TRBD2. With V trimmed by 5 bases and J by 7 bases, 10 bases remained unmatched. The germline gives CDR1 DFQATT, CDR2 SNEGSKA (reference sequence). The length of the CDR3 is 13 residues. Here the CDR3 DNA reads TGCAGTGCTTCCCGGGAGGACCCGGGGACCCAGTACTTC. It yields the protein CSASREDPGTQYF.

This clonotype was observed many times. V and J are TRBV9 and TRBJ2-3; 10 positions agree with TRBD2. CDR1 and CDR2 (germline): SGDLS, YYNGEE. Unmatched junction bases numbered 6, after V lost 2 bases and J lost 6 bases. CDR3 size: 15 residues. CDR3 in DNA: TGTGCCAGCAGCGTGCTAGCGGGGGCAGGGGATACGCAGTATTTT. This encodes CASSVLAGAGDTQYF.

This chain connects TRBV4-1 to TRBJ1-2; 7 bases fit TRBD1. The germline V gene has CDR1 MGHRA and CDR2 YSYEKL. This CDR3 is 15 amino acids long. With V trimmed by 0 bases and J by 3 bases, 4 bases remained unmatched. CDR3 loop: CASSQDPGTDYGYTF. The CDR3 DNA follows: TGCGCCAGCAGCCAAGATCCCGGGACAGACTATGGCTACACCTTC.

There are many counts of this clonotype. The J gene is TRBJ2-7, the V gene TRBV5-1, with 13 bases fitting TRBD2. The V gene's germline CDR1 is SGHRS and CDR2 YFSETQ. There are 19 residues in the CDR3. Germline trimming cut 6 bases from V and 0 bases from J; bases unmatched to any gene: 15. The CDR3 spells CASTHRPGLAGSSSYEQYF. As DNA, the CDR3 is TGCGCCAGCACCCATCGGCCGGGACTAGCGGGGTCTAGCTCCTACGAGCAGTACTTC.